This TCR beta chain was identified in a study of blood T cell repertoires in COVID-19. Study-level information: From the United States, Italy and Spain came samples of acute and convalescent COVID-19.

Germline V gene lookup returns CDR1 KGHSH and CDR2 LQKENI. The length of the CDR3 is 16 residues. The V end lost 3 bases, the J end lost 6 bases, and 15 bases lay between the germline ends. The protocol was immunoSEQ multiplex PCR, while the TCRdb copy is restricted to in-frame clones and leaves out a portion. The table shows 80,000 to 90,000 clones, with approximately 85% occurring only once. The Seattle patients joined while their infection was active and were tracked longitudinally afterward. The sample consisted of peripheral blood. The rearrangement uses TRBV18 and TRBJ1-6, with D possibly matching TRBD1 (5 bases). The source is an elderly woman with COVID-19, enrolled during active disease. This chain's CDR3 is CASSPSGPGGNSPLHF. Written as DNA, the CDR3 is TGTGCCAGCTCACCCAGCGGTCCCGGGGGTAATTCACCCCTCCACTTT. The whole variable domain, remainder taken from reference TRBV18 and TRBJ1-6, is NAGVMQNPRHLVRRRGQEARLRCSPMKGHSHVYWYRQLPEEGLKFMVYLQKENIIDESGMPKERFSAEFPKEGPSILRIQQVVRGDSAAYFCASSPSGPGGNSPLHFGNGTRLTVT.